The clone carrying this T cell receptor beta chain appeared a few times. No antigen is known for it. These data originate in a study of T cells in Graves' hyperthyroidism and ophthalmopathy. The CDR3 totals 14 residues. Trimming pared 7 bases from V and 8 bases from J, leaving 17 bases between. Points from the study as a whole: Researchers found most expanded thyroid clonotypes above 0.001 in blood as well.

No ophthalmopathy progression within 18 months constituted stable Graves' hyperthyroidism. Aged 18 to 65, the patients had hyperthyroidism that was newly diagnosed and had lasted under 2 months. Every diagnosis used clinical symptoms, serum thyroxine and TRAb, thyroid ultrasound and orbital computed tomography. The investigators amplified TCR beta CDR3 regions from RNA transcripts. TCR CDR3 underwent first-round RT-PCR with the HTBI primer set. One entry per CDR3 protein, called by TCRdb with MiXCR from the multiplex PCR reads. This table holds about 98,000 distinct CDR3 sequences, approximately 40% found once.

The origin of this receptor is a woman in her twenties or thirties with Graves' hyperthyroidism. The V call is TRBV12-3 or TRBV12-4, the J call TRBJ1-4; D is unclear. Material for sequencing was peripheral blood or thyroid tissue (not recorded which). The CDR3 DNA reads TGTGCCAGCAAAAAAGGGCGTCTTAGGGAAAAACTGTTTTTT. It yields the protein CASKKGRLREKLFF.